The 18 T cell receptor beta chains in this list originate from one sample, sequenced in a study of regulatory T cells in long-lasting Graves disease. Arm-PCR of CDR3 regions with iRepertoire HTBI primers generated TCR beta libraries. TCRdb reanalysed the multiplex PCR reads using MiXCR and keeps one entry per CDR3 protein. The sample holds around 400,000 distinct CDR3 sequences; around 15% are singletons and the top ten take over 20%. Time point given: newly diagnosed GD, antithyroid drugs for less than 3 months. RNA from PBMCs was the source of the TCR library. The sequenced sample was peripheral blood mononuclear cells (PBMCs), obtained at new diagnosis, from a patient treated with antithyroid drugs. The receptor set was obtained from a female donor with Graves disease.

This clonotype was seen at least ten times. This chain links TRBV5-1 with TRBJ2-3; 11 nucleotides line up with TRBD2. This CDR3 has 17 amino acids. Germline trimming cut 3 bases from V and 8 bases from J; bases unmatched to any gene: 14. Germline lookup yields CDR1 SGHRS and CDR2 YFSETQ. The CDR3 here is CASSSIPGLAARGTQYF. CDR3 bases: TGCGCCAGCAGCTCAATCCCGGGACTAGCGGCGCGGGGTACGCAGTATTTT.

This clonotype has a count of ten or more. This chain uses TRBV7-2 with TRBJ2-5, with no clear D. Looked up from germline, CDR1 is SGHTA and CDR2 is FQGNSA. CDR3 size: 14 residues. V shed 2 bases and J shed 2 bases, with 9 bases lying between them. The DNA for the CDR3 is TGTGCCAGCAGCTTAATGAGAACTCAAGAGACCCAGTACTTC. Its protein product is CASSLMRTQETQYF.

V is TRBV5-1 and J is TRBJ1-3; D might be TRBD1 (6 bases). The CDR3 sequence is 14 residues long. Trimming removed 5 bases at V and 0 bases at J, with 9 bases between. Germline assignment: CDR1 SGHRS and CDR2 YFSETQ. The CDR3 reads CASRADSSGNTIYF. The CDR3 DNA is TGCGCCAGCAGAGCGGACAGCTCTGGAAACACCATATATTTT.

This chain uses TRBV3-1 with TRBJ2-1, with a weak D call TRBD2 (5 bases). Germline V gene data show CDR1 as LGHDT and CDR2 as YNNKEL (reference sequence). CDR3 size: 15 residues. Trimming cost V 0 bases and J 6 bases, with 12 bases left between them. The CDR3 region has the DNA TGTGCCAGCAGCCAAGACAGTCGGGGTCTCAATGAGCAGTTCTTC. As protein: CASSQDSRGLNEQFF.

This clonotype was recorded at least ten times. The rearrangement links TRBV20-1 to TRBJ2-1, with TRBD2 identical over 8 bases. The CDR3 totals 14 residues. V lost 5 bases and J lost 5; bases outside the gene matches: 8. Per the germline V gene, CDR1 is DFQATT and CDR2 is SNEGSKA (reference sequence). The CDR3 DNA reads as TGCAGTGCTTATTCCGGGAGGGCCGACAATGAGCAGTTCTTC. Amino acids: CSAYSGRADNEQFF.

The V call is TRBV12-3 or TRBV12-4, the J call TRBJ1-5; TRBD1 matches 10 bases. This CDR3 comprises 16 residues. J lost 3 bases, V lost 4 bases, and 6 bases had no gene match. The chain's CDR3 is CASSSSGTGDNQPQHF. CDR3 in DNA: TGTGCCAGCAGTTCGTCCGGGACAGGGGACAATCAGCCCCAGCATTTT.

The chain has TRBV5-6 and TRBJ1-1; 8 bases line up with TRBD1. Per germline, CDR1 SGHDT and CDR2 YYEEEE. Losses at the gene ends were 2 bases for V and 6 bases for J; bases not matched to a gene: 3. CDR3 length equals 13 residues. The CDR3 loop reads CASSFGQGPEAFF. The CDR3 nucleotides are TGTGCCAGCAGCTTTGGACAGGGCCCTGAAGCTTTCTTT. Full variable domain (remainder filled in from reference TRBV5-6 and TRBJ1-1): DAGVTQSPTHLIKTRGQQVTLRCSPKSGHDTVSWYQQALGQGPQFIFQYYEEEERQRGNFPDRFSGHQFPNYSSELNVNALLLGDSALYLCASSFGQGPEAFFGQGTRLTVV.

This clonotype was recorded a few times. The J gene is TRBJ2-5, the V gene TRBV6-2 or TRBV6-3, with 8 nucleotides matching TRBD2. From germline, CDR1 is MNHEY and CDR2 SVGEGT. The CDR3 is made up of 18 amino acids. The V gene end was trimmed by 0 bases and the J gene end by 4 bases; junction bases not matched to a gene: 13. CDR3 coding DNA: TGTGCCAGCAGTTACTCGATGCATTATCGGGGGGGGACAGAGACCCAGTACTTC. It encodes CASSYSMHYRGGTETQYF.

Many counts were recorded for this clonotype. The rearrangement joins TRBV7-3 to TRBJ2-1; 9 bases are shared with TRBD2. After removal of 1 base from V and 2 bases from J, the junction contained 9 bases not matched to a gene. The CDR3 runs 18 residues. Germline CDR1 reads SGHTA; CDR2 reads FQGTGA. The CDR3: CASSLKSSGAKPYNEQFF. In DNA, the CDR3 is TGTGCCAGCAGCTTAAAATCTAGCGGGGCCAAACCCTACAATGAGCAGTTCTTC.

This clonotype was seen many times. V usage is TRBV27 and J usage is TRBJ2-5; D may be TRBD2 (5 bases). Trimming stripped 1 base from V and 5 bases from J, with 11 bases between. The length of the CDR3 is 14 residues. In germline, CDR1 is MNHEY, CDR2 SMNVEV (reference sequence). For the CDR3, the DNA is TGTGCCAGCAGTTTATTAGACCGCGGGGAGACCCAGTACTTC. Translation gives CASSLLDRGETQYF.

This clonotype has at least ten counts. The chain carries TRBV12-5 and TRBJ1-5; D ambiguous. Germline values: CDR1 LGHNT, CDR2 FRNRAP. This CDR3 is built from 13 residues. Trimming removed 2 bases at V and 4 bases at J, with 6 bases between. For the CDR3, the DNA is TGTGCTAGTGGTTTGTTTGGGAATCAGCCCCAGCATTTT. Amino acids: CASGLFGNQPQHF.

The sample holds a few counts of this clonotype. V gene TRBV7-2 combines with J gene TRBJ1-5; 7 bases match TRBD1. Germline trimming cut 4 bases from V and 6 bases from J; bases unmatched to any gene: 6. CDR3 length: 14 residues. Germline CDR1 is SGHTA and CDR2 is FQGNSA. CDR3 region: CASSSQGYGQPQHF. CDR3 nucleotides: TGTGCCAGCAGCTCACAGGGGTACGGTCAGCCCCAGCATTTT.

Details on this clonotype: A single base separates this from a much larger clone, so it may be a read error. The conserved final phenylalanine or tryptophan is absent from the CDR3, which likely points to a read error. The V and J genes are TRBV6-1 and TRBJ1-1; no firm D call. This CDR3 is 15 amino acids long. Between the trimmed V and J ends, which lost 2 bases and 3 bases, there was a span of 13 bases. The germline V gene encodes CDR1 MNHNS and CDR2 SASEGT. DNA for the CDR3: TGTGCCAGCAGTGAATCTTCGTGGACTGACACTGAAGCTTTCCTT. This sequence encodes CASSESSWTDTEAFL.

There are a few counts of this clonotype. J is TRBJ1-5 and V is TRBV15; D may be TRBD1 (5 bases). CDR1 LNHNV and CDR2 YYDKDF come from the germline V gene (reference sequence). CDR3 size: 16 residues. The ends were cut back, 3 bases at V and 4 bases at J, with 16 bases in the middle. The CDR3 sequence: CATSSRPQGKNQPQHF. DNA of the CDR3: TGTGCCACCAGCAGCAGACCTCAGGGTAAGAATCAGCCCCAGCATTTT.

In this sample, this clonotype turned up many times. CDR3 in amino acids: CASSPTVAGQMHEQFF. The DNA for the CDR3 is TGTGCCAGCAGCCCAACTGTAGCCGGACAGATGCATGAGCAGTTCTTC. The chain links TRBV11-1 to TRBJ2-1, with D tentatively TRBD1 (6 bases). Trimming shortened V by 5 bases and J by 8 bases, and 22 bases separated the two germline ends. Germline V lookup: CDR1 SGHAT, CDR2 FQDESV (reference sequence). This CDR3 region has 16 residues.

This clonotype has only a few counts. The gene calls are TRBV19 and TRBJ1-2, with 7 positions matching TRBD1. CDR1 and CDR2 from the germline V gene are LNHDA and SQIVND (reference sequence). Trimming cost V 3 bases and J 10 bases; bases outside gene matches: 14. The CDR3 has 15 residues. In nucleotides, the CDR3 is TGTGCCAGTAGTATTGGAACAGGGGACCTATCCAACTACACCTTC. As protein: CASSIGTGDLSNYTF.

There are many counts of this clonotype. V is TRBV10-3 and J is TRBJ2-7, with TRBD1 matching 8 bases. The germline V gene encodes CDR1 ENHRY and CDR2 SYGVKD. Trimming removed 4 bases from V and 0 bases from J; junction bases left unmatched: 2. The CDR3 sequence is 14 residues long. The CDR3 is CAISGDRSSYEQYF. In nucleotides, the CDR3 is TGTGCCATCAGTGGGGACAGGAGCTCCTACGAGCAGTACTTC.

This clonotype appeared many times. V is TRBV15 and J is TRBJ2-5, with a weak D call TRBD1 (5 bases). Trimming cost V 4 bases and J 0 bases, with 12 bases left between them. In germline, CDR1 is LNHNV, CDR2 YYDKDF (reference sequence). The CDR3 runs 15 residues. As DNA, the CDR3 is TGTGCCACCAGCAAGGACAACCAGTACCAAGAGACCCAGTACTTC. Translated: CATSKDNQYQETQYF.